This record covers a single TCR beta chain. The method was immunoSEQ multiplex PCR; TCRdb's version includes in-frame clones alone and lacks a portion of them. The table has around 12,000 clones, over 80% seen once. This sample was taken from a study of CD4 T cells in relation to SARS-CoV-2 and coronaviruses. Looking at the study overall: Convalescent patients had median age roughly 37 years, range roughly 20 to 80.

This CDR3 comprises 17 residues. Germline values: CDR1 SGHNT, CDR2 YYREEE (reference sequence). After removal of 0 bases from V and 1 base from J, the junction contained 6 bases not matched to a gene. The genes are TRBV5-4 and TRBJ2-3, with TRBD1 matching over 9 bases. The sequence was collected from an adult with COVID-19. Sequenced sample: naive CD4+ T cells from PBMCs. Subset specified: naive CD4+ T cells isolated by negative enrichment. CDR3 sequence: CASSLADRGGGTDTQYF. In DNA, the CDR3 is TGTGCCAGCAGCTTGGCCGACAGGGGGGGTGGCACAGATACGCAGTATTTT.